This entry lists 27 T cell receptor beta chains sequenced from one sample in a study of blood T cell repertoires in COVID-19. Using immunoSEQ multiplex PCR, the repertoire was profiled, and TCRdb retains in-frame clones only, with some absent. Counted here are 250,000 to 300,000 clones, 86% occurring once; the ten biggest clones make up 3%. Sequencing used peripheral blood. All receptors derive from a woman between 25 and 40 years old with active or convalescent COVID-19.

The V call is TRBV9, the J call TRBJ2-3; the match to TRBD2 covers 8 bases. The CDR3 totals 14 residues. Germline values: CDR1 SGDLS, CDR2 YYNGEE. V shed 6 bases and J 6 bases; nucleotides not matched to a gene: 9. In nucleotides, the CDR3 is TGTGCCAGCACCGCCGGGGGGGGCGCGGATACGCAGTATTTT. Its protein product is CASTAGGGADTQYF.

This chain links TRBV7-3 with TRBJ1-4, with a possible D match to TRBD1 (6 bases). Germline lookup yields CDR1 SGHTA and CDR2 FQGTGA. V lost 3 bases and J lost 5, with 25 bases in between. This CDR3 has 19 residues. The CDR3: CASSFGLEGEGPVNEKLFF. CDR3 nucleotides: TGTGCCAGCAGCTTCGGGCTCGAGGGGGAGGGTCCGGTCAATGAAAAACTGTTTTTT.

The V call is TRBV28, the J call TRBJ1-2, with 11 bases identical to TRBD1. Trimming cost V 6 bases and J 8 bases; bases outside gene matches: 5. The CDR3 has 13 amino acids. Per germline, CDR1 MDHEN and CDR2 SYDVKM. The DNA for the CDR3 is TGTGCCAGCAGCCCGGGACAGGGGGACGGCTACACCTTC. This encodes CASSPGQGDGYTF.

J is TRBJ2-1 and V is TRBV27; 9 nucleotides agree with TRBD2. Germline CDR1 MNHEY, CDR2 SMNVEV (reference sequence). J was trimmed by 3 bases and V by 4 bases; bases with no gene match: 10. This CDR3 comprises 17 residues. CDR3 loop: CASSSVRTSEVYNEQFF. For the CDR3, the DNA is TGTGCCAGCAGTTCAGTGAGGACTAGCGAGGTCTACAATGAGCAGTTCTTC.

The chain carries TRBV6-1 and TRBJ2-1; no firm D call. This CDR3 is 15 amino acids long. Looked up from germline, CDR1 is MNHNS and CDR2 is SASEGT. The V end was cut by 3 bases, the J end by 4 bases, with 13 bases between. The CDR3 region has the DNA TGTGCCAGCAGTGAGGTACTAAAGAGGTACAATGAGCAGTTCTTC. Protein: CASSEVLKRYNEQFF.

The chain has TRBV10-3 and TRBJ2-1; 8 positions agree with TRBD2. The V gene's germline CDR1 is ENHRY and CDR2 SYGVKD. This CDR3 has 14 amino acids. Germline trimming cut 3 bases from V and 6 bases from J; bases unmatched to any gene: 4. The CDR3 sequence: CAISDRGGLNEQFF. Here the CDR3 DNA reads TGTGCCATCAGTGATCGGGGGGGGCTCAATGAGCAGTTCTTC.

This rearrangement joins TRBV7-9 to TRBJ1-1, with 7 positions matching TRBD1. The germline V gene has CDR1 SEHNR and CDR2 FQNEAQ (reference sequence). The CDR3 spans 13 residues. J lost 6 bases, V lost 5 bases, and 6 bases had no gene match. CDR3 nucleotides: TGTGCCAGCAGCCATACAGGGGTCGCTGAAGCTTTCTTT. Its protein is CASSHTGVAEAFF. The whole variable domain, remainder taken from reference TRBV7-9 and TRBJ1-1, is DTGVSQNPRHKITKRGQNVTFRCDPISEHNRLYWYRQTLGQGPEFLTYFQNEAQLEKSRLLSDRFSAERPKGSFSTLEIQRTEQGDSAMYLCASSHTGVAEAFFGQGTRLTVV.

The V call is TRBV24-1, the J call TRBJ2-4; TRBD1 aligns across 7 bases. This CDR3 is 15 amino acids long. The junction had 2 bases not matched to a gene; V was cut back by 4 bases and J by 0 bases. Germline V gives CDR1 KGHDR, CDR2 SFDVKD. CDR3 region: CATSEGQLAKNIQYF. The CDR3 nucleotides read TGTGCCACCAGTGAGGGACAGCTAGCCAAAAACATTCAGTACTTC.

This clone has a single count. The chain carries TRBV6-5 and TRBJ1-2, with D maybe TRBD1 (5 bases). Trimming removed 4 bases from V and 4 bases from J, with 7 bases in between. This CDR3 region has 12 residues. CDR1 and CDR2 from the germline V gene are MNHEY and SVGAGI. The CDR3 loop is CASSSQGYGYTF. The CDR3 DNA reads TGTGCCAGCAGTTCCCAGGGCTATGGCTACACCTTC.

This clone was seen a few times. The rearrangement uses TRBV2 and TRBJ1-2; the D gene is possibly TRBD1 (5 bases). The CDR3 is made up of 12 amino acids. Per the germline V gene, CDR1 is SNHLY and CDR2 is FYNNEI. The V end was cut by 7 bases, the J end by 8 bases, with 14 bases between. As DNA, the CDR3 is TGTGCCAGCACCGGGGGATCGGCGGGCTACACCTTC. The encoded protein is CASTGGSAGYTF.

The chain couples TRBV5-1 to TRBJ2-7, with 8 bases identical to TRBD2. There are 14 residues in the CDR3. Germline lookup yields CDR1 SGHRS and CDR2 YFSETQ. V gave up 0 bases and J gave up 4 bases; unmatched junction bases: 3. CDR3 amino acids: CASSLAASGYEQYF. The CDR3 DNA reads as TGCGCCAGCAGCTTGGCGGCTAGCGGGTACGAGCAGTACTTC.

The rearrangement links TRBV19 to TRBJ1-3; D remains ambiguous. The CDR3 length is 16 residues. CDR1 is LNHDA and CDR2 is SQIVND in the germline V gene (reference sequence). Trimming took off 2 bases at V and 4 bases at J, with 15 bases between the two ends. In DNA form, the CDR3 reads TGTGCCAGTAGTATAAATGGGCCAACGGGAGGAAACACCATATATTTT. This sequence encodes CASSINGPTGGNTIYF. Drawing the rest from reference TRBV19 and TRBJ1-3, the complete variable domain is DGGITQSPKYLFRKEGQNVTLSCEQNLNHDAMYWYRQDPGQGLRLIYYSQIVNDFQKGDIAEGYSVSREKKESFPLTVTSAQKNPTAFYLCASSINGPTGGNTIYFGEGSWLTVV.

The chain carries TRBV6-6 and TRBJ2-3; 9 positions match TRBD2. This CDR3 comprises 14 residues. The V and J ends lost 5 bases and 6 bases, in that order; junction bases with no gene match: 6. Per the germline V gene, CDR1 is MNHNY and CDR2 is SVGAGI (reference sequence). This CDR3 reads CASSKGLATDTQYF. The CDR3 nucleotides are TGTGCCAGCAGTAAGGGACTAGCTACGGATACGCAGTATTTT.

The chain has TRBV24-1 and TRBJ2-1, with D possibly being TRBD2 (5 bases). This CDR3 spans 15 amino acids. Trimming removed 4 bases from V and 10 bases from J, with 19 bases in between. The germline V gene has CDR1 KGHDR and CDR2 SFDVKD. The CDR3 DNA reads TGTGCCACCAGTGACCCCGGAGAGGGATCTTTAGAGCAGTTCTTC. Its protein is CATSDPGEGSLEQFF.

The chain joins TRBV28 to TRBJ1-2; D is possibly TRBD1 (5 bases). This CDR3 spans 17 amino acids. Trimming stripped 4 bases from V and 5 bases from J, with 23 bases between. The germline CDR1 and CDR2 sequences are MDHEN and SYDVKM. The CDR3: CASSSGGSHTAEYGYTF. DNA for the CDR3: TGTGCCAGCAGTTCGGGGGGATCCCACACAGCGGAGTATGGCTACACCTTC.

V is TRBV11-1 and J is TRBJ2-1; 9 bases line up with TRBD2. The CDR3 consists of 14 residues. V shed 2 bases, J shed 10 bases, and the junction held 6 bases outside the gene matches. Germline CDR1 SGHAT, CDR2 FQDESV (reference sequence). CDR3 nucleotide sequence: TGTGCCAGCAGCTTACACATAGCGGGGGAAGAGCAGTTCTTC. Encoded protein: CASSLHIAGEEQFF.

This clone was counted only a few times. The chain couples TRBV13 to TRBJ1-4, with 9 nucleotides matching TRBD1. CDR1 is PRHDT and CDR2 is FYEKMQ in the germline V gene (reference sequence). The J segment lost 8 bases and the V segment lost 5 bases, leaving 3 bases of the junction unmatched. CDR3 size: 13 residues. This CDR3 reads CASSKGQGEKLFF. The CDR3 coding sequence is TGTGCCAGCAGCAAAGGACAGGGGGAAAAACTGTTTTTT.

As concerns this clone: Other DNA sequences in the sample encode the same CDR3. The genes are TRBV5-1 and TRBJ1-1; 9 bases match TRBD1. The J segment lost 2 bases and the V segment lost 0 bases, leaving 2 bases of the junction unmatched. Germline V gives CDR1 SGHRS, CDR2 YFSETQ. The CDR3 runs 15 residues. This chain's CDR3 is CASSLETGGNTEAFF. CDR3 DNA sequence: TGCGCCAGCAGCTTGGAAACAGGGGGCAACACTGAAGCTTTCTTT.

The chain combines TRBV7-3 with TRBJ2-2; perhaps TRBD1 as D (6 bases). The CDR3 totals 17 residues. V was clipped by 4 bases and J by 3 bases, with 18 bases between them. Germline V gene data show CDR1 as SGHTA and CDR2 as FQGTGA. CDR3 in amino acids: CASSSGDRHQDTGELFF. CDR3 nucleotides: TGTGCCAGCAGCTCCGGAGACAGGCACCAGGACACCGGGGAGCTGTTTTTT.

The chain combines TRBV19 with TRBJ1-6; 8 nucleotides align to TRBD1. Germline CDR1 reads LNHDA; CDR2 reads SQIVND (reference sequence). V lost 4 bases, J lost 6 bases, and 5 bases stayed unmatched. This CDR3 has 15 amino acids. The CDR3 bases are TGTGCCAGTAGTAGCCAGACAGGGGCTAATTCACCCCTCCACTTT. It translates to CASSSQTGANSPLHF.

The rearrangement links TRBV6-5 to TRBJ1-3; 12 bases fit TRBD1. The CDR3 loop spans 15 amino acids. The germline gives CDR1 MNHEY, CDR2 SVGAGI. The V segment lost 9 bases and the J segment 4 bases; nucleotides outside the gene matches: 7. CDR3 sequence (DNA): TGTGCCAGTGAAAGGGGGACAGGGGGCGGAAACACCATATATTTT. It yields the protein CASERGTGGGNTIYF.

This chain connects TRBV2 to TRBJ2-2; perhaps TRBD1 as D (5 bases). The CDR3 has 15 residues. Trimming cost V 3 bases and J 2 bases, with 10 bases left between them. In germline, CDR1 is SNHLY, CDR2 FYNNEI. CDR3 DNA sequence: TGTGCCAGCAGTGATGAACAGGACAACACCGGGGAGCTGTTTTTT. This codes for CASSDEQDNTGELFF.

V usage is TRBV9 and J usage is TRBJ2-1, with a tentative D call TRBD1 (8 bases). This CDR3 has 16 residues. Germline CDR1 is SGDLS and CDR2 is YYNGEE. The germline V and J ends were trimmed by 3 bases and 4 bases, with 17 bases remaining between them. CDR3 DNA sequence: TGTGCCAGCAGCGCCCAGGGGGCGGGGGAATACAATGAGCAGTTCTTC. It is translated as CASSAQGAGEYNEQFF.

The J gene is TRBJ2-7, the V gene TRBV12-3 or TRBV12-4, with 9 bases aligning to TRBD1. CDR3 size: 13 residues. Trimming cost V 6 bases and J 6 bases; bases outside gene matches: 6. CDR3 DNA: TGTGCCAGCAGCCGGGGACAGGGTTCCGAGCAGTACTTC. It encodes CASSRGQGSEQYF.

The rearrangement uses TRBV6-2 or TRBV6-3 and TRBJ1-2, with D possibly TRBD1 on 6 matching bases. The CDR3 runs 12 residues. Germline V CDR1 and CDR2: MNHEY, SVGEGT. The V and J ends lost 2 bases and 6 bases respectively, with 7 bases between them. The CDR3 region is CASSYQGHGYTF. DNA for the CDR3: TGTGCCAGCAGTTACCAGGGGCATGGCTACACCTTC.

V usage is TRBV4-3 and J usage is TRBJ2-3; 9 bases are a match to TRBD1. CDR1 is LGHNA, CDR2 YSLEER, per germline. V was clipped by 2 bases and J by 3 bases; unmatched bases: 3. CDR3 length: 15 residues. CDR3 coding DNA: TGCGCCAGCAGCCAAAGGGACAGGGATACAGATACGCAGTATTTT. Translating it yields CASSQRDRDTDTQYF.

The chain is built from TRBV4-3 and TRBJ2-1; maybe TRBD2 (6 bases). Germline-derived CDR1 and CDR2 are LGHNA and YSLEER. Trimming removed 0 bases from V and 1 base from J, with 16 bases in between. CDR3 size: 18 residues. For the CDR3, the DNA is TGCGCCAGCAGCCAAGATGACGGGACGGGAGAATCCTACAATGAGCAGTTCTTC. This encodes CASSQDDGTGESYNEQFF.